The source of this T cell receptor (beta chain) is a study of CD8+CD57+ T cells in acquired aplastic anemia. As for the study in general: Isolated CD4+ and CD8+ cells, once sorted, yielded DNA averaging about 3.2 ug. Study-level results: Fewer than 30 CD8+ CDR3 sequences were shared between patients and controls.

Profiling that covered TCR beta VDJ and CDR3 relied on genomic DNA as its template. TCRdb reprocessed the reads via MiXCR and lists one record per CDR3 protein. This sample has approximately 95,000 distinct CDR3 sequences; about 63% occur once, and the top ten carry 65%. CD8+CD57+ cell expansion had been shown by flow cytometry in patients chosen for sequencing. The diagnosis in all patients was severe acquired aplastic anemia. When blood sampling took place, the patients had received no therapy. CDR1 is SSHAT, CDR2 FNYEAQ, per germline (reference sequence). The germline V and J ends were trimmed by 5 bases and 5 bases, with 18 bases remaining between them. This CDR3 spans 15 amino acids. In regard to this clonotype: Its antigen is currently unknown.

The rearrangement uses TRBV7-7 and TRBJ2-5; D possibly corresponds to TRBD2 (6 bases). The specimen sequenced was sorted CD4+, CD8+, or CD8+CD57+ T cells (not recorded which) from PBMCs. This receptor was taken from a human donor with aplastic anemia. The CDR3 sequence is CASSIGTALGETQYF. In DNA, the CDR3 is TGTGCCAGCAGCATCGGGACTGCCCTCGGCGAGACCCAGTACTTC.